Presented here are 28 T cell receptor beta chains from one specimen sequenced in a study of cytomegalovirus exposure and HLA in healthy donors. In the PCR, 60 Vbeta and 13 Jbeta primers were used. Generated by immunoSEQ multiplex PCR, the TCRdb table keeps only in-frame clones and is missing some. The sample consists of about 160,000 clones, 65% to 85% of them appearing once. Sequenced material: PBMCs. These receptors were taken from a woman aged 45 to 65 in good health and CMV-seropositive.

The V gene is TRBV10-2, the J gene TRBJ2-7; possible D gene TRBD2, 6 bases. The CDR3 length is 15 residues. V dropped 6 bases and J dropped 6 bases, with 21 bases sitting between them. Germline V gene data show CDR1 as WSHSY and CDR2 as SAAADI. The CDR3 loop is CASSNRGFPQGEQYF. CDR3 DNA: TGCGCCAGCAGCAACCGGGGGTTCCCGCAAGGCGAGCAGTACTTC.

This chain links TRBV13 with TRBJ1-6, with D uncertain. Per germline, CDR1 PRHDT and CDR2 FYEKMQ (reference sequence). The CDR3 extends over 13 amino acids. Trimming removed 2 bases from V and 8 bases from J, with 7 bases in between. The CDR3 DNA sequence: TGTGCCAGCAGCTTAAATGTCGATTCACCCCTCCACTTT. It yields the protein CASSLNVDSPLHF.

Only a few counts were recorded for this clone. The V call is TRBV19, the J call TRBJ1-1; the match to TRBD1 covers 7 bases. CDR1 is LNHDA, CDR2 SQIVND, per germline (reference sequence). V was pared by 2 bases and J by 3 bases, with 6 bases of the junction left unmatched. The CDR3 length is 15 residues. The CDR3 reads CASSIIGTVDTEAFF. In DNA form, the CDR3 reads TGTGCCAGTAGTATAATAGGGACAGTGGACACTGAAGCTTTCTTT.

This chain uses TRBV25-1 with TRBJ2-2; 10 bases agree with TRBD1. This CDR3 is built from 16 residues. Germline CDR1 and CDR2: MGHDK and SYGVNS. With 2 bases clipped from V and 5 bases from J, the junction kept 5 bases outside the gene matches. The CDR3 is CASSERPGQGTGELFF. In DNA form, the CDR3 reads TGTGCCAGCAGTGAAAGACCGGGACAGGGGACCGGGGAGCTGTTTTTT.

This clone was counted once. The chain uses TRBV2 and TRBJ2-3; no firm D call. From germline, CDR1 is SNHLY and CDR2 FYNNEI. V was clipped by 3 bases and J by 6 bases, with 10 bases between them. The CDR3 is 13 residues long. The CDR3 region is CASSDQARDTQYF. The CDR3 DNA reads TGTGCCAGCAGTGACCAGGCACGGGATACGCAGTATTTT.

V usage is TRBV10-1 and J usage is TRBJ2-3; D is uncertain. This CDR3 comprises 14 residues. V lost 6 bases and J lost 6, with 16 bases in between. Germline values: CDR1 WNHNN, CDR2 SYGVQD (reference sequence). The CDR3 loop is CASSPEPRSDTQYF. CDR3 nucleotide sequence: TGCGCCAGCAGCCCAGAGCCGAGGAGCGATACGCAGTATTTT.

V gene TRBV9 combines with J gene TRBJ1-3; D is ambiguous. The V and J ends lost 0 bases and 0 bases respectively, with 13 bases between them. CDR3 length: 17 residues. Germline CDR1 and CDR2: SGDLS and YYNGEE. The CDR3 region has the DNA TGTGCCAGCAGCGTAGCCTCCTCCGTCTTCTCTGGAAACACCATATATTTT. It specifies CASSVASSVFSGNTIYF.

The chain combines TRBV6-5 with TRBJ2-3; 8 positions match TRBD2. Germline trimming cut 8 bases from V and 5 bases from J; bases unmatched to any gene: 3. This CDR3 region has 12 residues. Germline CDR1 and CDR2: MNHEY and SVGAGI. CDR3 in amino acids: CASRGGRDTQYF. The CDR3 DNA is TGTGCCAGCCGGGGGGGTAGAGATACGCAGTATTTT.

The rearrangement uses TRBV11-2 and TRBJ1-1; no clear D. The CDR3 covers 15 residues. Germline loops: CDR1 SGHAT, CDR2 FQNNGV. Trimming pared 0 bases from V and 1 base from J, leaving 9 bases between. The CDR3 DNA is TGTGCCAGCAGCTTAGATCAAAGAGGGAACACTGAAGCTTTCTTT. Its translation is CASSLDQRGNTEAFF.

This clone was detected a few times. The V and J genes are TRBV2 and TRBJ1-2, with a weak D call TRBD1 (6 bases). The CDR3 consists of 14 residues. Germline loops: CDR1 SNHLY, CDR2 FYNNEI. Trimming removed 6 bases at V and 2 bases at J, with 13 bases between. The CDR3 DNA follows: TGTGCCAGCAGCTGGACTGGGGGCAACTATGGCTACACCTTC. Translation gives CASSWTGGNYGYTF.

The CDR3 sequence is CASSYRLRQTDQPQHF. The CDR3 DNA reads as TGTGCCAGCAGTTACCGACTCCGACAGACCGATCAGCCCCAGCATTTT. This chain uses TRBV6-6 with TRBJ1-5; D possibly corresponds to TRBD1 (5 bases). Trimming cost V 2 bases and J 5 bases, with 16 bases left between them. Germline V gene data show CDR1 as MNHNY and CDR2 as SVGAGI (reference sequence). This CDR3 contains 16 residues.

This chain uses TRBV5-1 with TRBJ1-1, with TRBD1 matching 10 bases. The CDR3 loop spans 14 amino acids. CDR1 and CDR2 (germline): SGHRS, YFSETQ. V lost 4 bases and J lost 3; bases outside the gene matches: 3. CDR3 amino acids: CASSSGQGDTEAFF. CDR3 in DNA: TGCGCCAGCAGCAGCGGACAGGGGGACACTGAAGCTTTCTTT.

This clone was seen a single time. The J gene is TRBJ1-1, the V gene TRBV27; TRBD1 matches at 9 bases. The CDR3 runs to 13 residues. In germline, CDR1 is MNHEY, CDR2 SMNVEV (reference sequence). V shed 7 bases, J shed 4 bases, and the junction held 4 bases outside the gene matches. The CDR3 DNA reads as TGTGCCAGCAAGACAGGGGGTTCCACTGAAGCTTTCTTT. This codes for CASKTGGSTEAFF.

V and J are TRBV2 and TRBJ2-5; 7 bases align to TRBD1. Per germline, CDR1 SNHLY and CDR2 FYNNEI. V was clipped by 7 bases and J by 5 bases; unmatched bases: 10. The CDR3 is made up of 14 amino acids. CDR3 residues: CASTLEGGSETQYF. The CDR3 DNA follows: TGTGCCAGCACTCTGGAAGGGGGCAGCGAGACCCAGTACTTC.

This clone occurred a few times. This sequence joins TRBV19 and TRBJ1-1; 8 bases align to TRBD1. The CDR3 has 14 residues. Trimming at V came to 6 bases and at J to 5 bases, leaving 8 bases not matched to a gene. Germline loops: CDR1 LNHDA, CDR2 SQIVND (reference sequence). CDR3 in amino acids: CASSATGEGTEAFF. The CDR3 DNA reads as TGTGCCAGTAGCGCGACAGGGGAAGGGACTGAAGCTTTCTTT.

The chain joins TRBV10-3 to TRBJ2-5; 8 bases are a match to TRBD2. Germline V gives CDR1 ENHRY, CDR2 SYGVKD. Losses at the gene ends were 2 bases for V and 1 base for J; bases not matched to a gene: 6. The CDR3 is 16 amino acids. CDR3 sequence (DNA): TGTGCCATCAGTGAGGGGGGCGGGGGGTTCCAAGAGACCCAGTACTTC. As protein: CAISEGGGGFQETQYF.

The chain couples TRBV5-8 to TRBJ1-4; D remains ambiguous. Trimming removed 5 bases at V and 3 bases at J, with 14 bases between. The length of the CDR3 is 15 residues. Per germline, CDR1 SGHTS and CDR2 YDEGEE. The DNA of the CDR3 is TGTGCCAGCAGACCCCTTGGGCAGGCTAATGAAAAACTGTTTTTT. Translated: CASRPLGQANEKLFF.

The chain employs TRBV11-3 and TRBJ1-6, with 7 bases that match TRBD1. The V and J ends lost 2 bases and 4 bases, in that order; junction bases with no gene match: 2. The CDR3 is made up of 15 amino acids. Germline V lookup: CDR1 SGHNT, CDR2 YENEEA. CDR3 residues: CASSLQGEYNSPLHF. The DNA of the CDR3 is TGTGCCAGCAGCTTACAGGGGGAATATAATTCACCCCTCCACTTT.

The rearrangement uses TRBV7-2 and TRBJ2-5, with D possibly TRBD1 on 5 matching bases. The CDR3 consists of 15 residues. The V end was cut by 5 bases, the J end by 3 bases, with 16 bases between. Germline CDR1 reads SGHTA; CDR2 reads FQGNSA. Here the CDR3 reads CASSPSHRREETQYF. The CDR3 region has the DNA TGTGCCAGCAGCCCCAGCCATCGCAGGGAAGAGACCCAGTACTTC.

This chain links TRBV27 with TRBJ1-1; TRBD1 agrees at 8 bases. The ends lost 5 bases at V and 0 bases at J; junction bases unmatched: 8. Germline lookup yields CDR1 MNHEY and CDR2 SMNVEV (reference sequence). This CDR3 is 16 amino acids long. As DNA, the CDR3 is TGTGCCAGCAGTCAGGGGACAGGAGGAATGAACACTGAAGCTTTCTTT. Protein product: CASSQGTGGMNTEAFF.

The CDR3 DNA reads as TGTGCCAGCAGCGTATATCAGGTATGGGATGAGCAGTTCTTC. Encoded protein: CASSVYQVWDEQFF. The chain carries TRBV9 and TRBJ2-1; D unclear. Germline-derived CDR1 and CDR2 are SGDLS and YYNGEE. The CDR3 runs 14 residues. The germline V and J ends were trimmed by 1 base and 8 bases, with 13 bases remaining between them.

This rearrangement joins TRBV5-1 to TRBJ2-5; 10 bases map to TRBD2. V shed 4 bases, J shed 1 base, and the junction held 10 bases outside the gene matches. Per germline, CDR1 SGHRS and CDR2 YFSETQ. This CDR3 has 17 residues. The CDR3 is CASSPGKGTSVQETQYF. For the CDR3, the DNA is TGCGCCAGCAGCCCAGGGAAAGGGACTAGCGTCCAAGAGACCCAGTACTTC.

The chain carries TRBV9 and TRBJ1-1, with 11 bases identical to TRBD1. CDR1 is SGDLS, CDR2 YYNGEE, per germline. V lost 4 bases, J lost 5 bases, and 4 bases stayed unmatched. The CDR3 has 14 amino acids. In DNA form, the CDR3 reads TGTGCCAGCAGCCCCGGGGACAGGGGGACTGAAGCTTTCTTT. Translated, it gives CASSPGDRGTEAFF.

This clone was seen just once. This chain uses TRBV5-4 with TRBJ2-5; the match to TRBD2 covers 10 bases. This CDR3 is built from 17 residues. CDR1 is SGHNT, CDR2 YYREEE, per germline (reference sequence). The V gene end was trimmed by 3 bases and the J gene end by 1 base; junction bases not matched to a gene: 9. CDR3 coding DNA: TGTGCCAGCAGCTGGACGAGGGCTAGCGGGGGCCAAGAGACCCAGTACTTC. This encodes CASSWTRASGGQETQYF.

V and J are TRBV6-1 and TRBJ2-3; 12 bases line up with TRBD2. The germline V gene encodes CDR1 MNHNS and CDR2 SASEGT. Unmatched junction bases numbered 0, after V lost 4 bases and J lost 1 base. CDR3 length equals 15 residues. For the CDR3, the DNA is TGTGCCAGCAGTGGACTAGCGGGAGGCACAGATACGCAGTATTTT. Protein sequence: CASSGLAGGTDTQYF.

The chain carries TRBV18 and TRBJ1-3; D gene ambiguous. The CDR3 extends over 16 amino acids. V was cut by 4 bases and J by 0 bases, with 13 bases left in between. Germline V lookup: CDR1 KGHSH, CDR2 LQKENI. The CDR3 sequence: CASSLGQVSSGNTIYF. The CDR3 bases are TGTGCCAGCTCACTAGGCCAGGTGAGCTCTGGAAACACCATATATTTT.

This clone was recorded a few times. The genes are TRBV6-6 and TRBJ1-1; D perhaps matches TRBD1 (6 bases). Germline loops: CDR1 MNHNY, CDR2 SVGAGI (reference sequence). Trimming took off 5 bases at V and 4 bases at J, with 14 bases between the two ends. The CDR3 is 14 residues long. The CDR3 DNA reads TGTGCCAGCAGTCGAACAGGGATGGGCACTGAAGCTTTCTTT. Protein: CASSRTGMGTEAFF.

The chain has TRBV2 and TRBJ2-7; possible D gene TRBD1, 7 bases. V lost 4 bases to trimming and J lost 5 bases, with 21 bases between them. This CDR3 spans 16 amino acids. Per the germline V gene, CDR1 is SNHLY and CDR2 is FYNNEI. In DNA form, the CDR3 reads TGTGCCAGCAGTGCTTTTCTGCAGGGGGGATTGGACGAGCAGTACTTC. Translation gives CASSAFLQGGLDEQYF.